This T cell receptor beta chain was sequenced in a study of CD8 T cells in ankylosing spondylitis. This CDR3 is 12 amino acids long. CDR1 SQVTM and CDR2 ANQGSEA come from the germline V gene. V was pared by 4 bases and J by 4 bases, with 9 bases between. Findings and limits, study-wide: Characteristic, it appeared, of ankylosing spondylitis blood was a TCR beta motif of several highly homologous variants. Clones tied to disease were said to be significantly enriched in matched ankylosing spondylitis synovial fluid.

MiXCR, run by TCRdb on the 5' RACE reads, gives a single entry per CDR3 protein. The data hold some 340,000 distinct CDR3 sequences, with roughly 14% observed a single time. This clonotype has at least ten counts. Its antigen is unidentified. The gene calls are TRBV29-1 and TRBJ2-3, with D perhaps TRBD2 (6 bases). Sequences were obtained from blood, either unsorted or a sorted T cell fraction (not recorded which). The receptor was derived from a male donor with ankylosing spondylitis or in good health (not recorded which). The CDR3 bases are TGCAGCGTTGGGGGGGTTTCAGATACGCAGTATTTT. It is translated as CSVGGVSDTQYF.